This T cell receptor beta chain comes out of a study of cytotoxic CD8 clonotypes in ibrutinib-treated CLL. Turning to the study itself: The patient breakdown showed ten to eleven relapsed/refractory and around 16 treatment-naive cases, with under 18 IGHV unmutated.

The CDR3 length is 13 residues. This clone has a single count. With sequencing, the targeted depth ranged from 1 in 200,000 to 1 in 1 million T cells. Sequencing used immunoSEQ multiplex PCR; TCRdb keeps in-frame clones, though not all of them. The table lists approximately 92,000 clones, over 60% of them singletons. The chain joins TRBV21-1 to TRBJ2-7; the table's D call TRBD1 went unverified against the DNA. TRBV21-1 is a listed pseudogene. This TCR derives from a human donor with chronic lymphocytic leukemia. The sequenced sample was PBMCs, obtained after 24 months of ibrutinib treatment. CDR3 residues: CASSKRAGREQYF. In nucleotides, the CDR3 is TGTGCCAGCAGCAAAAGGGCAGGGCGGGAGCAGTACTTC.